This T cell receptor beta chain emerged from a study of T cells after yellow fever vaccination. Findings and limits, study-wide: At 95% to 97% for CD4 and 75% to 90% for CD8, most primary-vaccination clones showed up again after the booster.

Concerning this clonotype: Its antigen is not identified.

CDR3 length: 14 amino acids. The V end lost 2 bases, the J end lost 4 bases, and 11 bases lay between the germline ends. Researchers made TCR cDNA using 5'RACE template switching, and this step added a universal primer site and UMIs. TCRdb fed the 5' RACE reads into MiXCR, producing one record per CDR3 protein. The data show more than 350,000 distinct CDR3 sequences, with 11% seen just once and 18% held by the top ten. This sequence joins TRBV12-3 or TRBV12-4 and TRBJ1-1; D possibly corresponds to TRBD1 (6 bases). This clonotype was obtained from a man aged 18 to 29 who received the YFV17D yellow fever vaccine. Sequencing was performed on PBMCs, taken on the day of the first yellow fever vaccination. In DNA form, the CDR3 reads TGTGCCAGCAGTTTACAGGGGATGAGCACTGAAGCTTTCTTT. It is translated as CASSLQGMSTEAFF.